Listed here are 6 T cell receptor beta chains from one sample, sequenced in a study of T cells after yellow fever vaccination (dated by TCRdb to the late 2010s). The treatment or condition label here, explained by the study, means: live attenuated yellow fever vaccine strain. The method behind the library was 5' RACE. Sequencing was carried out with an Illumina HiSeq 2500. TCRdb redid the processing of the public reads, applying fastp at Q25 and MiXCR, and retained in-frame beta chains. One record per CDR3 amino acid sequence lists the most common genes and DNA. Across this sample there are 200,000 to 250,000 distinct CDR3 sequences, with around 7% seen only once. Jointly, the top ten make up roughly 0.9% of the sample. The material was CD4+ T cells sorted from PBMCs, obtained 15 days after the yellow fever booster vaccination. These receptors all stem from a man between 25 and 39 years old who received the YFV17D yellow fever vaccine.

This clonotype was seen repeatedly, ten times or more. The gene calls are TRBV6-2 or TRBV6-3 and TRBJ2-5, with D perhaps matching TRBD1 (5 bases). CDR1 is MNHEY and CDR2 is SVGEGT in the germline V gene. CDR3 length: 16 amino acids. The V end lost 4 bases, the J end lost 2 bases, and 17 bases lay between the germline ends. The CDR3 is CASSSTYRPGQETQYF. CDR3 in DNA: TGTGCCAGCAGTTCCACCTACAGACCAGGGCAAGAGACCCAGTACTTC.

This clonotype was seen more than once but under ten times. The rearrangement uses TRBV20-1 and TRBJ2-3, with TRBD2 matching over 15 bases. The CDR3 is 17 amino acids. Germline CDR1 reads DFQATT; CDR2 reads SNEGSKA (reference sequence). Trimming cost V 4 bases and J 5 bases; bases outside gene matches: 10. In DNA, the CDR3 is TGCAGTGCTACCAGGACTAGCGGGAGGGCCATAGTAGATACGCAGTATTTT. Its protein product is CSATRTSGRAIVDTQYF.

This clonotype was counted between two and nine times. The rearrangement joins TRBV20-1 to TRBJ2-2; D may be TRBD2 (5 bases). CDR1 is DFQATT and CDR2 is SNEGSKA in the germline V gene (reference sequence). V dropped 0 bases and J dropped 4 bases, with 15 bases sitting between them. The CDR3 extends over 16 amino acids. For the CDR3, the DNA is TGCAGTGCTAGAGACCCAGCGGCAGCCCGCACCGGGGAGCTGTTTTTT. Translated: CSARDPAAARTGELFF.

Ten or more counts support this clonotype. The V call is TRBV7-2, the J call TRBJ2-7; 8 positions match TRBD2. With V trimmed by 5 bases and J by 4 bases, 4 bases remained unmatched. In germline, CDR1 is SGHTA, CDR2 FQGNSA. The CDR3 runs to 13 residues. The CDR3: CASSRAGDYEQYF. The DNA for the CDR3 is TGTGCCAGCAGCCGAGCGGGAGATTACGAGCAGTACTTC.

This clonotype was detected a few times. V usage is TRBV20-1 and J usage is TRBJ1-1; a possible D gene is TRBD1 (6 bases). From germline, CDR1 is DFQATT and CDR2 SNEGSKA (reference sequence). Trimming pared 8 bases from V and 5 bases from J, leaving 15 bases between. This CDR3 is 12 amino acids long. As DNA, the CDR3 is TGCAGTCCCACGGAGGGGGGGACTGAAGCTTTCTTT. Translating it yields CSPTEGGTEAFF.

This sequence joins TRBV20-1 and TRBJ1-2; D may be TRBD1 (5 bases). V was shortened by 6 bases and J by 6 bases, with 20 bases between the two germline ends. CDR1 is DFQATT and CDR2 is SNEGSKA in the germline V gene (reference sequence). This CDR3 is built from 14 residues. The CDR3 DNA is TGCAGTGCCCAAGTGGGGCAGAGGCTCCATGGCTACACCTTC. Protein sequence: CSAQVGQRLHGYTF.